The rows below give T cell receptor beta chains drawn from one sample of a study of shared clonotypes between healthy human individuals. Only in-frame clones appear in the TCRdb table, and some are missing; sequencing was by immunoSEQ multiplex PCR. The sample has around 1.1 million clones, 70% to 80% seen once. Sequenced input: memory CD4+ T cells from PBMCs. The receptors were sampled from a man aged 18 to 29 in good health. Some clones in this sample may be carry-over from other donors' samples. The CDR3 runs from the conserved cysteine through the conserved F or W.

v_gene	j_gene	CDR3aa
TRBV28	TRBJ1-5	CASNSQGWGNQPQHF
TRBV11-2	TRBJ2-3	CASSLDFRLTSTDTQYF
TRBV27	TRBJ2-2	CASSTSGGGGELFF
TRBV28	TRBJ1-2	CASSFPRGSNYGYTF
TRBV9	TRBJ1-4	CASSVGSGAGVGEKLFF
TRBV7-9	TRBJ2-2	CASSLGLTSASNTGELFF
TRBV18	TRBJ2-2	CASSPRQAMTGELFF
TRBV9	TRBJ2-1	CASSVGSVNEQFF
TRBV9	TRBJ2-5	CASSFRGESKTQYF
TRBV9	TRBJ2-7	CASSVDSASYEQYF